Listed here is a single T cell receptor (beta chain). Its antigen remains undetermined. Per-base qualities were not stored, and no clone one base away is much larger. Participants in the prospective study were enrolled through a virtual design, were aged about 18 to 89 years, and lived in some 24 United States geographic areas. In the prospective study, cohorts were assigned on the basis of participant-reported clinical history obtained from a screening survey and a study questionnaire. Recovered participants in ImmuneRACE Cohort 3 were defined as having two consecutive negative NP/OP PCR tests, clearance from a healthcare professional, or resolution of symptoms. Mobile phlebotomists in the prospective study collected whole blood, serum and a nasopharyngeal or oropharyngeal swab from every participant. Participants in the prospective study had the option to provide additional blood draws and questionnaires over an approximately two-month period. Before DNA extraction, blood samples from the prospective study were shipped at room temperature or frozen.

This sample is drawn from a study of blood T cell repertoires in COVID-19 (dated by TCRdb to about 2020). Study-wide context: Samples from collaborators originated in the United States, Italy and Spain and spanned both the acute and convalescent phases of COVID-19. The material from the prospective study consisted of cDNA or gDNA derived from T cells, B-cell-depleted T cells, or PBMCs. Subjects who had been exposed to COVID-19, were actively infected with it, or had recovered from it provided the deeply sampled blood TCRbeta repertoires that made up the dataset. A freely available public database, intended as a resource for researchers studying the immune response to SARS-CoV-2, is where the repertoires were released. Samples were obtained from the ongoing ImmuneRACE study (first 160 participants) and from approximately 1,200 subjects provided by 6 global collaborators. The sample metadata nearly always contained a de-identified subject ID, COVID-19 status, age in years and sex. Where HLA class I and class II types were available, the types were taken from metadata supplied by the sample provider, not from assay-based typing. Broader findings and caveats from the paper: The amount of clinical and demographic metadata varied by source and participant and was provided uncurated.

TCRbeta CDR3 regions were amplified from genomic DNA using the immunoSEQ Assay, a bias-controlled multiplex PCR. As for how the authors treated the data: The number of nucleated cells in each sample was estimated by amplification of reference gene primers within the assay. Sequence reads were collapsed and filtered to measure the absolute abundance of every unique TCRbeta CDR3 rearrangement. For each sample, productive Simpson clonality was calculated as the square root of Simpson's diversity index across productive rearrangements. Held by TCRdb, this immuneACCESS table contains in-frame sequences only and omits some clones. Under half of the omission traces to an unresolved V gene where checked; the cause of the rest is unknown. That table is the source of V, J and clone size, and D and trimming were worked out from the DNA. Across this sample there are about 250,000 clones, with about 89% seen only once. Approximately 9% of the sample is in the top ten clones.

The CDR3, cysteine through phenylalanine, is 16 amino acids long. Only the CDR3 DNA stays, 48 bases, in frame from base 1. In the germline V gene (reference sequence), CDR1 corresponds to SEHNR and CDR2 to FQNEAQ. Trimming takes 5 bases from V and 5 bases from J, and the germline ends sit 19 bases apart. The rearranged chain carries TRBV7-9 and TRBJ2-1, with TRBD1 as a weak D call on 6 bases. The TCR originated in a man in his forties or fifties who had recovered from COVID-19. Sample: PBMCs or T cells enriched from blood (not recorded which). The CDR3 region reads CASSRRTVLLNNEQFF. The sequence in DNA is TGTGCCAGCAGCCGCCGGACAGTGTTGTTGAACAATGAGCAGTTCTTC. Reference TRBV7-9 and TRBJ2-1 genes cover what lies past the CDR3, so the full variable domain is DTGVSQNPRHKITKRGQNVTFRCDPISEHNRLYWYRQTLGQGPEFLTYFQNEAQLEKSRLLSDRFSAERPKGSFSTLEIQRTEQGDSAMYLCASSRRTVLLNNEQFFGPGTRLTVL.